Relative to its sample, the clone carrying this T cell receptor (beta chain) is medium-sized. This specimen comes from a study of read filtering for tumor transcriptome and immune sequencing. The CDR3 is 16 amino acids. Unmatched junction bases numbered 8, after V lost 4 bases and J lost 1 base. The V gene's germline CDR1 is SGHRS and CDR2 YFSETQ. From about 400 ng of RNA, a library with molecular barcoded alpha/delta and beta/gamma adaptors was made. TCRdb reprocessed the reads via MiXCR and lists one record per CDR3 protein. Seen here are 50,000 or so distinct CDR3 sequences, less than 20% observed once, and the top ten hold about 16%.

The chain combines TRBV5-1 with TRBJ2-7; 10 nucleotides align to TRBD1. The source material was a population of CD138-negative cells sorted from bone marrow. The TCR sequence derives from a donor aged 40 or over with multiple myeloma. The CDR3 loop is CASSPLTGGASYEQYF. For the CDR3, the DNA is TGCGCCAGCAGCCCCTTGACAGGGGGCGCTTCCTACGAGCAGTACTTC.